A selection of T cell receptor beta chains follows, all from one sample in a study of T-cell reconstitution after alpha-beta-depleted transplantation in children. TCRdb re-called the PCR reads with MiXCR, one entry per CDR3 protein. The sample consists of around 440,000 distinct CDR3 sequences, 10% of them appearing once. Here the sequenced sample was PBMCs, taken before TCRalphabeta/CD19-depleted stem cell transplant. The receptors shown here come from a child aged 2 to 10 with inherited bone marrow failure, due to receive a stem cell transplant. The CDR3 runs from the conserved cysteine through the conserved F or W. A D gene is named only where the DNA matches it firmly. Where a row states a size, it is once, few, many or the class of an expanded clone; other rows omit it.

CDR3	DNA	size	V	J	D
CASSFGRGNQPQHF	TGTGCCAGCAGTTTCGGCAGGGGCAATCAGCCCCAGCATTTT	few	TRBV27	TRBJ1-5	-
CASSYVTGGETQYF	TGTGCCAGCAGCTATGTGACGGGAGGAGAGACCCAGTACTTC	many	TRBV7-2	TRBJ2-5	TRBD2
CASSHFRLNPYNEQFF	TGCGCCAGCAGCCATTTTCGGTTAAACCCCTACAATGAGCAGTTCTTC	many	TRBV4-3	TRBJ2-1	-
CASSEGWKTQYF	TGTGCCAGCAGTGAAGGGTGGAAGACCCAGTACTTC	many	TRBV2	TRBJ2-5	-
CASSLESRGTQYF	TGTGCCAGCAGCTTAGAAAGTCGGGGGACGCAGTATTTT	few	TRBV11-3	TRBJ2-3	-
CASSSTGGACYGYTF	TGTGCCAGCAGTTCCACAGGGGGCGCTTGCTATGGCTACACCTTC	many	TRBV6-8	TRBJ1-2	TRBD1
CAWTTGQGNTEAFF	TGTGCCTGGACCACGGGACAAGGGAACACTGAAGCTTTCTTT	-	TRBV30	TRBJ1-1	-
CASSLVSGLPTDTQYF	TGTGCCAGCAGCTTAGTGTCTGGACTACCCACAGATACGCAGTATTTT	many	TRBV7-2	TRBJ2-3	-
CASSLTGVSGANVLTF	TGCGCCAGCAGCCTTACAGGGGTCTCCGGGGCCAACGTCCTGACTTTC	many	TRBV4-3	TRBJ2-6	TRBD1
CASSSHGTTYEQYF	TGTGCCAGTAGTAGCCACGGGACAACCTACGAGCAGTACTTC	-	TRBV19	TRBJ2-7	-
CATSDPRGAEETQYF	TGTGCCACCAGTGACCCGAGGGGCGCCGAAGAGACCCAGTACTTC	many	TRBV24-1	TRBJ2-5	-
CARSQARQGDYGYTF	TGCGCCAGAAGCCAAGCCCGACAGGGGGACTATGGCTACACCTTC	-	TRBV4-3	TRBJ1-2	TRBD1
CASGGNHYGYTF	TGTGCCAGCGGGGGCAATCACTATGGCTACACCTTC	many	TRBV27	TRBJ1-2	-